This entry lists 18 T cell receptor beta chains sequenced from one sample in a study of early T cells in non-severe SARS-CoV-2 infection. TCRdb re-called the 5' RACE reads with MiXCR, one entry per CDR3 protein. The table lists about 69,000 distinct CDR3 sequences, 3.5% to 6% of them singletons. Sample: whole blood, taken at baseline. The receptors stem from an adult who was a healthcare worker with PCR-confirmed SARS-CoV-2 infection or an uninfected control (not recorded which). The donor label of this sample is uncertain.

This clonotype appeared many times. The V and J genes are TRBV12-3 or TRBV12-4 and TRBJ2-1; 7 bases align to TRBD1. Trimming removed 1 base from V and 8 bases from J; junction bases left unmatched: 2. CDR3 length: 13 residues. The CDR3 DNA follows: TGTGCCAGCAGTTTAGGCCAGGGGGATGAGCAGTTCTTC. Its translation: CASSLGQGDEQFF.

This clonotype was seen at least ten times. J is TRBJ2-6 and V is TRBV12-3 or TRBV12-4; 7 bases align to TRBD1. The ends lost 5 bases at V and 1 base at J; junction bases unmatched: 2. The CDR3 sequence is 15 residues long. CDR3 in amino acids: CASSRQGSGANVLTF. CDR3 nucleotide sequence: TGTGCCAGCAGTCGACAGGGTTCTGGGGCCAACGTCCTGACTTTC.

This clonotype was seen only a few times. For the CDR3, the DNA is TGCGCCAGCAGTGAATCCCGTAAACACACTGAAGCTTTCTTT. Amino acids: CASSESRKHTEAFF. The V call is TRBV10-1, the J call TRBJ1-1, with D hard to call. The CDR3 contains 14 residues. Trimming cost V 3 bases and J 3 bases, with 11 bases left between them. Germline V gene data show CDR1 as WNHNN and CDR2 as SYGVQD (reference sequence).

The chain couples TRBV2 to TRBJ2-2, with a tentative D call TRBD2 (5 bases). This CDR3 has 14 residues. CDR1 and CDR2 (germline): SNHLY, FYNNEI. V dropped 1 base and J dropped 7 bases, with 10 bases sitting between them. The CDR3 coding sequence is TGTGCCAGCAGTGAAGGTGGAGGAGGCGGGGAGCTGTTTTTT. Translated: CASSEGGGGGELFF.

This CDR3 is CASSLGRNHSPLHF. The DNA for the CDR3 is TGTGCCAGCAGCTTAGGACGTAACCATTCACCCCTCCACTTT. V gene TRBV7-9 combines with J gene TRBJ1-6; D call uncertain. V was cut by 1 base and J by 8 bases, with 9 bases left in between. Germline V gives CDR1 SEHNR, CDR2 FQNEAQ (reference sequence). The CDR3 sequence is 14 residues long.

There are many counts of this clonotype. The genes are TRBV15 and TRBJ1-2, with a possible D match to TRBD1 (5 bases). Germline-derived CDR1 and CDR2 are LNHNV and YYDKDF (reference sequence). The V end lost 1 base, the J end lost 2 bases, and 11 bases lay between the germline ends. CDR3 length: 15 amino acids. Here the CDR3 reads CATSRGDSWNYGYTF. The CDR3 DNA is TGTGCCACCAGCAGAGGCGACAGTTGGAACTATGGCTACACCTTC.

This clonotype has a count of ten or more. V is TRBV20-1 and J is TRBJ2-7; a possible D gene is TRBD1 (5 bases). The CDR3 runs to 14 residues. Between the trimmed V and J ends, which lost 6 bases and 0 bases, there was a span of 15 bases. Germline V CDR1 and CDR2: DFQATT, SNEGSKA (reference sequence). The CDR3 spells CSARTTETSYEQYF. DNA of the CDR3: TGCAGTGCCCGAACGACAGAAACCTCCTACGAGCAGTACTTC.

This clonotype was seen ten or more times. V and J are TRBV6-1 and TRBJ2-3; D perhaps matches TRBD2 (5 bases). The CDR3 runs 14 residues. In germline, CDR1 is MNHNS, CDR2 SASEGT. Trimming left V 6 bases short and J 0 bases short, with 10 bases between. The CDR3 spells CASRQWTSTDTQYF. CDR3 DNA: TGTGCCAGCAGGCAGTGGACTAGCACAGATACGCAGTATTTT.

This clonotype came up once. This may come from a read error, since a much larger clone is one base off. CDR3 nucleotides: TGTGCCATCAGTGGGACAACATTGGGATCACCCCTCCACTTT. This translates into CAISGTTLGSPLHF. This chain uses TRBV10-3 with TRBJ1-6, with D possibly matching TRBD1 (5 bases). The CDR3 has 14 residues. With 4 bases removed from V and 10 bases from J, the gap between germline ends came to 14 bases. Germline CDR1 is ENHRY and CDR2 is SYGVKD.

This clonotype was recorded many times. The J gene is TRBJ2-5, the V gene TRBV7-9; D might be TRBD1 (7 bases). V lost 3 bases, J lost 5 bases, and 16 bases lay in between. From germline, CDR1 is SEHNR and CDR2 FQNEAQ (reference sequence). CDR3 size: 15 residues. The chain's CDR3 is CASSLPMGGQETQYF. CDR3 coding DNA: TGTGCCAGCAGCTTGCCGATGGGGGGACAGGAGACCCAGTACTTC.

V and J are TRBV3-1 and TRBJ2-3, with D perhaps matching TRBD1 (5 bases). The CDR3 has 16 residues. Germline CDR1 is LGHDT and CDR2 is YNNKEL (reference sequence). The V gene lost 4 bases and the J gene lost 4 bases, with 18 bases spanning the gap. The CDR3 region has the DNA TGTGCCAGCAGCCTATTGGACACGGCGGTGGCAGATACGCAGTATTTT. Translation: CASSLLDTAVADTQYF.

This clonotype was seen more than once but under ten times. The V and J genes are TRBV12-3 or TRBV12-4 and TRBJ1-5; D perhaps matches TRBD1 (5 bases). The germline V and J ends were trimmed by 6 bases and 5 bases, with 11 bases remaining between them. This CDR3 is 13 amino acids long. Here the CDR3 DNA reads TGTGCCAGCAGACTACAAGGGGATCAGCCCCAGCATTTT. It translates to CASRLQGDQPQHF.

V is TRBV7-4 and J is TRBJ1-1; 8 bases line up with TRBD1. The germline V gene encodes CDR1 SGHVT and CDR2 SQSDAQ. This CDR3 region has 15 residues. V trimming: 5 bases; J trimming: 1 base; junction bases outside the gene matches: 6. In DNA, the CDR3 is TGTGCCAGCAGCCCACTGACAGGGGCGAACACTGAAGCTTTCTTT. Protein sequence: CASSPLTGANTEAFF.

The chain joins TRBV5-1 to TRBJ2-7, with D possibly being TRBD1 (6 bases). This CDR3 is 14 amino acids long. Trimming removed 0 bases from V and 5 bases from J, with 12 bases in between. Germline-derived CDR1 and CDR2 are SGHRS and YFSETQ. CDR3 residues: CASSLGRGGHEQYF. Here the CDR3 DNA reads TGCGCCAGCAGCTTGGGCAGGGGTGGACACGAGCAGTACTTC.

The chain links TRBV6-6 to TRBJ1-3, with 7 nucleotides matching TRBD1. The CDR3 length is 17 residues. V trimming: 4 bases; J trimming: 1 base; junction bases outside the gene matches: 10. CDR1 MNHNY and CDR2 SVGAGI come from the germline V gene (reference sequence). The CDR3 region is CASSSRPGGPSGNTIYF. The DNA of the CDR3 is TGTGCCAGCAGTTCGCGCCCAGGGGGTCCTTCTGGAAACACCATATATTTT.

The chain uses TRBV6-4 and TRBJ2-3; TRBD2 aligns across 8 bases. The length of the CDR3 is 15 residues. With V trimmed by 4 bases and J by 7 bases, 10 bases remained unmatched. Per germline, CDR1 MRHNA and CDR2 SNTAGT. The CDR3 DNA follows: TGTGCCAGCAGTGCCGAGCGGGGGAGGTTATATACGCAGTATTTT. Its protein product is CASSAERGRLYTQYF.

The sample holds many counts of this clonotype. V usage is TRBV19 and J usage is TRBJ2-5; D ambiguous. V was clipped by 1 base and J by 1 base, with 10 bases between them. The germline CDR1 and CDR2 sequences are LNHDA and SQIVND (reference sequence). The length of the CDR3 is 15 residues. In DNA form, the CDR3 reads TGTGCCAGTAGTATAGCCCACGGAGCCCAAGAGACCCAGTACTTC. Amino acids: CASSIAHGAQETQYF.

There are many counts of this clonotype. This chain links TRBV29-1 with TRBJ2-7; 7 bases agree with TRBD1. Germline CDR1 and CDR2: SQVTM and ANQGSEA. V trimming: 4 bases; J trimming: 6 bases; junction bases outside the gene matches: 6. The CDR3 runs to 12 residues. The DNA for the CDR3 is TGCAGCGTTGGAGGGGCAGGGGGCGAGCAGTACTTC. Protein: CSVGGAGGEQYF.